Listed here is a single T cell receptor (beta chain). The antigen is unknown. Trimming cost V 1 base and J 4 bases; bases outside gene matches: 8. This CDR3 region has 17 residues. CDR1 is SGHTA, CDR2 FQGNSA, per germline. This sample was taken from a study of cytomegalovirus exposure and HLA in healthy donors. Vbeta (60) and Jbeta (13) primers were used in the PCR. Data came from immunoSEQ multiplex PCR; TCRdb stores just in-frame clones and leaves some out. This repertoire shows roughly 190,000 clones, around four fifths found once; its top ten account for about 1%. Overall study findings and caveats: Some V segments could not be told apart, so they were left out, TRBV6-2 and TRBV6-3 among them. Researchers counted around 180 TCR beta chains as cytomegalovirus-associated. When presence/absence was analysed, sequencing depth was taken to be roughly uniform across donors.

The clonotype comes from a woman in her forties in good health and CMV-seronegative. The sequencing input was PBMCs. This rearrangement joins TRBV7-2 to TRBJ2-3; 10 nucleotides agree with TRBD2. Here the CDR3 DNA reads TGTGCCAGCAGCTTAGTAGGAACTAGCGGGACGCCAGATACGCAGTATTTT. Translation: CASSLVGTSGTPDTQYF.